This T cell receptor beta chain was identified in a study of regulatory T cells in long-lasting Graves disease. The wider study: Patients newly diagnosed with Graves' had been on antithyroid drugs for under 3 months.

Noted time point: newly diagnosed GD, antithyroid drugs for less than 3 months. From PBMCs, RNA was extracted and then used to make the TCR library. Germline CDR1 reads MNHEY; CDR2 reads SMNVEV (reference sequence). The J segment lost 2 bases and the V segment lost 6 bases, leaving 7 bases of the junction unmatched. The CDR3 loop spans 15 amino acids. This clonotype has a count of ten or more. Both iRepertoire HTBI primers and Arm-PCR of CDR3 regions were used to build the TCR beta libraries. In TCRdb, the multiplex PCR reads were re-called with MiXCR into one record per CDR3 protein. There are 500,000 to 700,000 distinct CDR3 sequences in the sample; around 15% occur only once, and approximately 20% lies in the top ten. These data were also filed under a second study, of T cells in Graves' hyperthyroidism and ophthalmopathy. As that study records: Graves' hyperthyroidism was deemed stable absent ophthalmopathy progression within 18 months.

The TCR originated in a woman aged 25 to 39 with Graves disease. V and J are TRBV27 and TRBJ2-1; 7 bases match TRBD1. The input for sequencing was peripheral blood mononuclear cells (PBMCs), taken at new diagnosis, from a patient treated with antithyroid drugs. The CDR3 here is CASRRGRTAYNEQFF. CDR3 nucleotides: TGTGCCAGCAGAAGGGGGCGGACGGCCTACAATGAGCAGTTCTTC.